These 19 T cell receptor beta chains came from one sample sequenced in a study of T cell changes during pregnancy in multiple sclerosis. The repertoire was sequenced with immunoSEQ multiplex PCR; TCRdb's copy has only in-frame clones and lacks some. The sample consists of 30,000 to 40,000 clones, about 90% of them appearing once. The sample in question was CD8+ T cells from peripheral blood mononuclear cells, obtained in the third trimester of pregnancy. The receptors shown here come from a female donor with multiple sclerosis, enrolled in a pregnancy study.

This clone is a singleton in its sample. This chain joins TRBV6-6 and TRBJ1-2; D uncertain. This CDR3 is 14 amino acids long. Deletions cut 7 bases from V and 6 bases from J, with 18 bases between. Germline values: CDR1 MNHNY, CDR2 SVGAGI (reference sequence). The CDR3 DNA sequence: TGTGCCAGCATCCACATGGGCGGGGTGGATGGCTACACCTTC. Its protein is CASIHMGGVDGYTF.

The chain links TRBV6-1 to TRBJ2-3; TRBD1 matches at 9 bases. J was trimmed by 3 bases and V by 2 bases; bases with no gene match: 9. The CDR3 covers 17 residues. Germline assignment: CDR1 MNHNS and CDR2 SASEGT. For the CDR3, the DNA is TGTGCCAGCAGTGAAATCGGAGGGACAGGGTCTACAGATACGCAGTATTTT. Translating it yields CASSEIGGTGSTDTQYF.

V gene TRBV6-1 combines with J gene TRBJ1-1, with 7 bases matching TRBD1. CDR1 is MNHNS, CDR2 SASEGT, per germline. The CDR3 sequence is 12 residues long. V dropped 3 bases and J dropped 8; count of bases not matched to a gene: 3. The CDR3 DNA follows: TGTGCCAGCAGTGATACAGGGGCCGAAGCTTTCTTT. Translating it yields CASSDTGAEAFF.

The table lists this clone with a count of one. J is TRBJ1-1 and V is TRBV6-6; unclear D gene. Trimming pared 5 bases from V and 5 bases from J, leaving 9 bases between. The germline gives CDR1 MNHNY, CDR2 SVGAGI (reference sequence). This CDR3 is built from 12 residues. CDR3 sequence (DNA): TGTGCCAGCAGTCATAGGGAGACTGAAGCTTTCTTT. Its translation is CASSHRETEAFF.

The V and J genes are TRBV11-2 and TRBJ1-4; a possible D gene is TRBD1 (6 bases). The germline V gene has CDR1 SGHAT and CDR2 FQNNGV. CDR3 length equals 14 residues. Trimming removed 2 bases at V and 5 bases at J, with 9 bases between. CDR3 sequence: CASSLRGWNEKLFF. CDR3 coding DNA: TGTGCCAGCAGCTTAAGGGGGTGGAATGAAAAACTGTTTTTT.

The gene calls are TRBV27 and TRBJ2-3; D remains ambiguous. The CDR3 covers 16 residues. Trimming took 1 base from V and 2 from J, leaving 13 bases between them. Germline lookup yields CDR1 MNHEY and CDR2 SMNVEV (reference sequence). This CDR3 is CASSLFNSMYTDTQYF. The CDR3 DNA sequence: TGTGCCAGCAGTTTATTTAACTCCATGTACACAGATACGCAGTATTTT.

V gene TRBV7-3 combines with J gene TRBJ2-1; D may be TRBD1 (6 bases). V lost 1 base and J lost 5, with 15 bases in between. The CDR3 is made up of 16 amino acids. In germline, CDR1 is SGHTA, CDR2 FQGTGA. CDR3 sequence: CASSLNGAGANNEQFF. DNA of the CDR3: TGTGCCAGCAGCTTAAACGGGGCAGGGGCGAACAATGAGCAGTTCTTC. Full variable domain (missing parts from reference TRBV7-3 and TRBJ2-1): GAGVSQTPSNKVTEKGKYVELRCDPISGHTALYWYRQSLGQGPEFLIYFQGTGAADDSGLPNDRFFAVRPEGSVSTLKIQRTERGDSAVYLCASSLNGAGANNEQFFGPGTRLTVL.

The V and J genes are TRBV7-9 and TRBJ2-7; 8 bases agree with TRBD1. Germline lookup yields CDR1 SEHNR and CDR2 FQNEAQ (reference sequence). This CDR3 has 14 amino acids. Unmatched junction bases numbered 8, after V lost 5 bases and J lost 5 bases. The CDR3 reads CASSPQDRVDEQYF. The CDR3 DNA sequence: TGTGCCAGCAGCCCCCAGGACAGGGTGGACGAGCAGTACTTC.

This clone showed up just once. This chain uses TRBV27 with TRBJ1-2; D remains unclear. Germline CDR1 reads MNHEY; CDR2 reads SMNVEV (reference sequence). V was pared by 5 bases and J by 5 bases, with 18 bases between. This CDR3 spans 15 amino acids. CDR3 coding DNA: TGTGCCAGCAGTCCCCACTCCGAGACAACTTATGGCTACACCTTC. Protein sequence: CASSPHSETTYGYTF.

This rearrangement joins TRBV9 to TRBJ2-3; possibly TRBD1 for D (5 bases). CDR3 length: 16 residues. V dropped 1 base and J dropped 2 bases, with 14 bases sitting between them. Germline CDR1 is SGDLS and CDR2 is YYNGEE. Here the CDR3 DNA reads TGTGCCAGCAGCGTAATAACAGGAGCCATCACAGATACGCAGTATTTT. Amino acid sequence: CASSVITGAITDTQYF.

The chain is built from TRBV7-3 and TRBJ2-2; D remains unclear. Trimming cost V 0 bases and J 8 bases, with 7 bases left between them. The CDR3 is 13 amino acids. Germline CDR1 reads SGHTA; CDR2 reads FQGTGA. This chain's CDR3 is CASSLTLGGELFF. The CDR3 nucleotides are TGTGCCAGCAGCTTAACTCTCGGGGGGGAGCTGTTTTTT.

V is TRBV6-1 and J is TRBJ2-7, with a weak D call TRBD2 (5 bases). The CDR3 is made up of 15 amino acids. Germline CDR1 and CDR2: MNHNS and SASEGT. V was pared by 8 bases and J by 0 bases, with 17 bases between. CDR3 region: CASSEASGSSYEQYF. The CDR3 nucleotides read TGTGCCAGCTCCGAGGCGAGCGGATCCTCCTACGAGCAGTACTTC.

In this sample, this clone turned up once. J is TRBJ2-1 and V is TRBV15; TRBD2 aligns across 8 bases. Per the germline V gene, CDR1 is LNHNV and CDR2 is YYDKDF (reference sequence). J was trimmed by 7 bases and V by 1 base; bases with no gene match: 12. The CDR3 covers 17 residues. DNA of the CDR3: TGTGCCACCAGCAGAGTACCGGGACTAGATAAGAGTAATGAGCAGTTCTTC. Amino acids: CATSRVPGLDKSNEQFF.

This sequence joins TRBV11-2 and TRBJ2-2, with D perhaps TRBD1 (5 bases). The CDR3 totals 13 residues. Trimming removed 1 base at V and 7 bases at J, with 7 bases between. From germline, CDR1 is SGHAT and CDR2 FQNNGV. In DNA form, the CDR3 reads TGTGCCAGCAGCTTAGGGACAAACGGGGAGCTGTTTTTT. It is translated as CASSLGTNGELFF.

The rearrangement joins TRBV2 to TRBJ1-2, with 7 bases identical to TRBD1. Germline V gene data show CDR1 as SNHLY and CDR2 as FYNNEI. The CDR3 sequence is 14 residues long. Trimming at V came to 6 bases and at J to 6 bases, leaving 10 bases not matched to a gene. The CDR3 protein is CASSRYQGTDGYTF. CDR3 DNA: TGTGCCAGCAGCCGCTACCAAGGGACAGATGGCTACACCTTC.

The rearrangement joins TRBV7-2 to TRBJ2-3; D uncertain. The V gene's germline CDR1 is SGHTA and CDR2 FQGNSA. V was shortened by 4 bases and J by 2 bases, with 10 bases between the two germline ends. The CDR3 runs to 14 residues. CDR3 region: CASSSIQITDTQYF. CDR3 sequence (DNA): TGTGCCAGCAGCTCAATACAGATCACAGATACGCAGTATTTT.

This chain's CDR3 is CASSEEGTGGYGYTF. In nucleotides, the CDR3 is TGTGCCAGCAGTGAAGAAGGGACAGGGGGATATGGCTACACCTTC. This rearrangement joins TRBV6-1 to TRBJ1-2, with 11 bases fitting TRBD1. This CDR3 is built from 15 residues. Trimming cost V 1 base and J 5 bases; bases outside gene matches: 3. Germline CDR1 MNHNS, CDR2 SASEGT.

CDR3 in amino acids: CASSRGRGGYEQYF. The CDR3 nucleotides are TGTGCCAGTAGCCGTGGGAGGGGGGGCTACGAGCAGTACTTC. The chain couples TRBV19 to TRBJ2-7, with TRBD2 as a possible D gene (7 bases). The V gene's germline CDR1 is LNHDA and CDR2 SQIVND (reference sequence). The CDR3 runs 14 residues. Between the trimmed V and J ends, which lost 6 bases and 3 bases, there was a span of 15 bases.

The gene calls are TRBV7-6 and TRBJ1-5; 8 bases are a match to TRBD1. The ends lost 5 bases at V and 0 bases at J; junction bases unmatched: 9. The CDR3 covers 17 residues. Germline values: CDR1 SGHVS, CDR2 FNYEAQ. Written as DNA, the CDR3 is TGTGCCAGCAGCGAATCTACAGGGGGATATAGCAATCAGCCCCAGCATTTT. Translated, it gives CASSESTGGYSNQPQHF.